These 28 T cell receptor beta chains were sequenced from one sample in a study of technical replicates of blood from several donors. Data came from immunoSEQ multiplex PCR; TCRdb stores just in-frame clones and leaves some out. The profile shows 79,000 or so clones, more than 85% of them singletons. Sequencing input: T cells isolated from PBMCs. The receptor source for this set is a human donor in good health.

The chain employs TRBV21-1 and TRBJ1-2. TRBV21-1 is recorded as a pseudogene. This CDR3 has 14 residues. CDR3 region: CASSKRRGSEGYTF. The CDR3 nucleotides read TGTGCCAGCAGCAAACGTCGGGGATCCGAAGGCTACACCTTC.

The chain has TRBV2 and TRBJ1-1; a weak D match, TRBD1 (5 bases). Germline V gives CDR1 SNHLY, CDR2 FYNNEI. V was pared by 11 bases and J by 4 bases, with 20 bases between. The CDR3 totals 14 residues. In nucleotides, the CDR3 is TGTGCCGGAACGACAGAAGCCCCCGGCACTGAAGCTTTCTTT. Its protein product is CAGTTEAPGTEAFF. Looking up the rest from reference TRBV2 and TRBJ1-1 gives the full variable domain: EPEVTQTPSHQVTQMGQEVILRCVPISNHLYFYWYRQILGQKVEFLVSFYNNEISEKSEIFDDQFSVERPDGSNFTLKIRSTKLEDSAMYFCAGTTEAPGTEAFFGQGTRLTVV.

The gene calls are TRBV18 and TRBJ2-3, with 9 bases lining up with TRBD2. The CDR3 sequence is 15 residues long. V shed 5 bases, J shed 2 bases, and the junction held 5 bases outside the gene matches. Germline assignment: CDR1 KGHSH and CDR2 LQKENI. The CDR3 sequence: CASSYLAGYTDTQYF. Written as DNA, the CDR3 is TGTGCCAGCTCATACCTAGCGGGGTACACAGATACGCAGTATTTT. Full variable domain (rest looked up from reference TRBV18 and TRBJ2-3): NAGVMQNPRHLVRRRGQEARLRCSPMKGHSHVYWYRQLPEEGLKFMVYLQKENIIDESGMPKERFSAEFPKEGPSILRIQQVVRGDSAAYFCASSYLAGYTDTQYFGPGTRLTVL.

This sequence joins TRBV28 and TRBJ1-3; D ambiguous. In germline, CDR1 is MDHEN, CDR2 SYDVKM. The length of the CDR3 is 16 residues. The V and J ends lost 5 bases and 0 bases respectively, with 14 bases between them. In nucleotides, the CDR3 is TGTGCCAGCAGTCCGCTCCTGGAGGGCTCTGGAAACACCATATATTTT. Protein: CASSPLLEGSGNTIYF.

This clone was picked up one time. CDR3 sequence: CASSTTGYNYGYTF. For the CDR3, the DNA is TGTGCCAGCAGCACTACAGGGTACAACTATGGCTACACCTTC. The chain carries TRBV6-1 and TRBJ1-2; TRBD1 is a possible D gene (6 bases). V was pared by 6 bases and J by 2 bases, with 13 bases between. This CDR3 has 14 amino acids. Germline V gene data show CDR1 as MNHNS and CDR2 as SASEGT.

The sample holds a few counts of this clone. V usage is TRBV7-9 and J usage is TRBJ1-6, with D unclear. Germline CDR1 reads SEHNR; CDR2 reads FQNEAQ (reference sequence). The CDR3 covers 13 residues. V was trimmed by 1 base and J by 8 bases, leaving 6 bases between them. Here the CDR3 reads CASSLVQDSPLHF. The CDR3 DNA reads as TGTGCCAGCAGCTTAGTTCAGGATTCACCCCTCCACTTT.

The V call is TRBV5-4, the J call TRBJ1-1; 11 bases map to TRBD1. Trimming cost V 4 bases and J 0 bases; bases outside gene matches: 5. Germline V gene sequence: CDR1 SGHNT, CDR2 YYREEE (reference sequence). The CDR3 consists of 16 residues. CDR3 DNA sequence: TGTGCCAGCAGCCCAGGACAGGGGGCGGTGAACACTGAAGCTTTCTTT. Amino acids: CASSPGQGAVNTEAFF.

This clone was detected only once. The V gene is TRBV6-6, the J gene TRBJ2-7; 8 bases are a match to TRBD2. V gave up 5 bases and J gave up 3 bases; unmatched junction bases: 6. Germline V gene data show CDR1 as MNHNY and CDR2 as SVGAGI (reference sequence). The length of the CDR3 is 14 residues. In DNA, the CDR3 is TGTGCCAGCAGTCTCGGACTAGCCGGCTACGAGCAGTACTTC. Protein product: CASSLGLAGYEQYF.

This clone was seen once. This rearrangement joins TRBV7-8 to TRBJ1-1; D might be TRBD1 (5 bases). V shed 5 bases and J shed 4 bases, with 11 bases lying between them. Per germline, CDR1 SGHVS and CDR2 FQNEAQ. CDR3 length: 13 residues. CDR3 nucleotides: TGTGCCAGCAGCCTAACCGACAGCACTGAAGCTTTCTTT. Residues: CASSLTDSTEAFF.

The gene calls are TRBV29-1 and TRBJ2-7, with 9 bases fitting TRBD2. This CDR3 is built from 15 residues. Germline V CDR1 and CDR2: SQVTM, ANQGSEA. V dropped 3 bases and J dropped 5; count of bases not matched to a gene: 11. This CDR3 is CSVELAGGPVDEQYF. The CDR3, as DNA: TGCAGCGTTGAGTTGGCGGGAGGGCCTGTCGACGAGCAGTACTTC.

The DNA for the CDR3 is TGTGCCAGCAGCCAGATGGACAGGGGCAATGAGCAGTTCTTC. This sequence encodes CASSQMDRGNEQFF. The genes are TRBV14 and TRBJ2-1; 9 nucleotides match TRBD1. Germline V gene data show CDR1 as SGHDN and CDR2 as FVKESK. The CDR3 runs to 14 residues. V lost 3 bases and J lost 6; bases outside the gene matches: 3.

The rearrangement links TRBV11-2 to TRBJ1-3; 7 bases align to TRBD1. Trimming removed 1 base from V and 0 bases from J; junction bases left unmatched: 6. Per germline, CDR1 SGHAT and CDR2 FQNNGV. This CDR3 is 17 amino acids long. The DNA for the CDR3 is TGTGCCAGCAGCTTAGTGGGACAGACCATCTCTGGAAACACCATATATTTT. Translation: CASSLVGQTISGNTIYF.

The chain carries TRBV4-1 and TRBJ2-7; D unresolved. The CDR3 extends over 14 amino acids. CDR1 MGHRA and CDR2 YSYEKL come from the germline V gene. With 0 bases removed from V and 2 bases from J, the gap between germline ends came to 8 bases. The DNA for the CDR3 is TGCGCCAGCAGCCAAGAACCCTATACCTACGAGCAGTACTTC. It specifies CASSQEPYTYEQYF.

The chain carries TRBV7-9 and TRBJ1-4; 7 nucleotides align to TRBD1. V trimming: 0 bases; J trimming: 11 bases; junction bases outside the gene matches: 12. Germline CDR1 reads SEHNR; CDR2 reads FQNEAQ (reference sequence). The CDR3 extends over 16 amino acids. The CDR3 sequence: CASSLAPYMTGWKLFF. The CDR3 region has the DNA TGTGCCAGCAGCTTAGCCCCCTATATGACAGGGTGGAAACTGTTTTTT.

The chain recombines TRBV11-2 with TRBJ2-3; tentative D call: TRBD2 (5 bases). The V end lost 1 base, the J end lost 5 bases, and 10 bases lay between the germline ends. From germline, CDR1 is SGHAT and CDR2 FQNNGV. The CDR3 loop spans 14 amino acids. In nucleotides, the CDR3 is TGTGCCAGCAGCTTAGGTGGTAGCGAAGATACGCAGTATTTT. Amino acid sequence: CASSLGGSEDTQYF.

The chain carries TRBV28 and TRBJ2-2, with D tentatively TRBD1 (6 bases). From germline, CDR1 is MDHEN and CDR2 SYDVKM. Trimming left V 5 bases short and J 1 base short, with 14 bases between. This CDR3 has 16 residues. The CDR3 DNA sequence: TGTGCCAGCAGTACCCCGACAGGTAGGAACACCGGGGAGCTGTTTTTT. Translating it yields CASSTPTGRNTGELFF. The variable domain in full, with the rest retrieved from reference TRBV28 and TRBJ2-2, is DVKVTQSSRYLVKRTGEKVFLECVQDMDHENMFWYRQDPGLGLRLIYFSYDVKMKEKGDIPEGYSVSREKKERFSLILESASTNQTSMYLCASSTPTGRNTGELFFGEGSRLTVL.

This rearrangement joins TRBV28 to TRBJ2-7, with 9 bases matching TRBD1. The CDR3 is 15 residues long. Germline-derived CDR1 and CDR2 are MDHEN and SYDVKM. J gave up 4 bases and V 3 bases, and 7 bases lay outside the gene matches. CDR3 DNA: TGTGCCAGCAGTTTCGACAGGGGGTCCCCATACGAGCAGTACTTC. Translating it yields CASSFDRGSPYEQYF.

V is TRBV27 and J is TRBJ1-2; TRBD1 matches at 9 bases. Germline CDR1 and CDR2: MNHEY and SMNVEV (reference sequence). Trimming at V came to 3 bases and at J to 7 bases, leaving 9 bases not matched to a gene. This CDR3 region has 15 residues. CDR3 DNA: TGTGCCAGCAGTTTTCGGACAGGGGTGAGGCGTGGCTACACCTTC. Translation: CASSFRTGVRRGYTF.

This chain uses TRBV19 with TRBJ2-3, with 7 bases identical to TRBD1. The CDR3 has 13 residues. The V and J ends lost 9 bases and 1 base, in that order; junction bases with no gene match: 4. CDR1 is LNHDA, CDR2 SQIVND, per germline (reference sequence). The CDR3 is CASQGTGTDTQYF. The CDR3 DNA is TGTGCCAGCCAAGGGACAGGCACAGATACGCAGTATTTT.

This clone was observed a handful of times. The chain recombines TRBV2 with TRBJ1-1; 7 bases map to TRBD1. V was clipped by 7 bases and J by 0 bases; unmatched bases: 5. The CDR3 consists of 14 residues. The germline CDR1 and CDR2 sequences are SNHLY and FYNNEI. CDR3 bases: TGTGCCAGCAAAAAGACAGGGTTGAACACTGAAGCTTTCTTT. Encoded protein: CASKKTGLNTEAFF.

CDR3 DNA sequence: TGTGCCAGCAGTGAAGAGCTGTCATCGGGGGGCGCAAAAGAGACCCAGTACTTC. Residues: CASSEELSSGGAKETQYF. V and J are TRBV2 and TRBJ2-5, with D possibly TRBD2 on 7 matching bases. The CDR3 covers 18 residues. Between the trimmed V and J ends, which lost 1 base and 3 bases, there was a span of 21 bases. CDR1 SNHLY and CDR2 FYNNEI come from the germline V gene.

The gene calls are TRBV19 and TRBJ2-5, with 8 positions matching TRBD2. V shed 3 bases, J shed 5 bases, and the junction held 2 bases outside the gene matches. Germline lookup yields CDR1 LNHDA and CDR2 SQIVND (reference sequence). This CDR3 spans 13 amino acids. In nucleotides, the CDR3 is TGTGCCAGTAGTATCGGGGGGGCCGAGACCCAGTACTTC. Translated: CASSIGGAETQYF.

Only one count was recorded for this clone. The CDR3 reads CASSETGHTDTQYF. CDR3 nucleotide sequence: TGTGCCAGCAGCGAGACAGGGCACACAGATACGCAGTATTTT. The genes are TRBV7-3 and TRBJ2-3, with 7 bases aligning to TRBD1. From germline, CDR1 is SGHTA and CDR2 FQGTGA. V lost 5 bases and J lost 2; bases outside the gene matches: 4. The CDR3 consists of 14 residues. The complete variable domain, with remaining parts taken from reference TRBV7-3 and TRBJ2-3, reads GAGVSQTPSNKVTEKGKYVELRCDPISGHTALYWYRQSLGQGPEFLIYFQGTGAADDSGLPNDRFFAVRPEGSVSTLKIQRTERGDSAVYLCASSETGHTDTQYFGPGTRLTVL.

This clone was seen only once. The genes are TRBV15 and TRBJ1-5, with TRBD1 matching over 8 bases. Trimming removed 6 bases from V and 4 bases from J; junction bases left unmatched: 5. Germline values: CDR1 LNHNV, CDR2 YYDKDF (reference sequence). This CDR3 contains 14 residues. The CDR3 region is CATRWTGNNQPQHF. The CDR3 DNA reads TGTGCCACCAGATGGACAGGGAATAATCAGCCCCAGCATTTT.

The chain employs TRBV4-2 and TRBJ2-7; TRBD2 aligns across 7 bases. There are 14 residues in the CDR3. Germline V gene lookup returns CDR1 LGHNA and CDR2 YNFKEQ. The V gene end was trimmed by 2 bases and the J gene end by 2 bases; junction bases not matched to a gene: 3. This CDR3 is CASSQYGGTYEQYF. The CDR3 coding sequence is TGTGCCAGCAGCCAATACGGGGGGACCTACGAGCAGTACTTC.

This clone has only a few counts. The chain has TRBV21-1 and TRBJ1-1; the listed D gene, TRBD1, was not tested against the DNA. TRBV21-1 is flagged as a pseudogene. This CDR3 has 15 amino acids. The chain's CDR3 is CASSTRSGQGHEAFF. CDR3 DNA sequence: TGTGCCAGCAGCACTCGCTCCGGACAGGGACATGAAGCTTTCTTT.

The rearrangement uses TRBV10-3 and TRBJ1-3; no clear D gene. This CDR3 spans 16 amino acids. Germline assignment: CDR1 ENHRY and CDR2 SYGVKD. Trimming stripped 0 bases from V and 2 bases from J, with 11 bases between. The CDR3 region is CAISESMGSPGNTIYF. In DNA form, the CDR3 reads TGTGCCATCAGTGAGTCGATGGGCAGCCCTGGAAACACCATATATTTT.

The rearrangement joins TRBV28 to TRBJ1-5; D gene uncertain. The CDR3 spans 16 residues. Germline V gene sequence: CDR1 MDHEN, CDR2 SYDVKM. The V end lost 6 bases, the J end lost 0 bases, and 15 bases lay between the germline ends. For the CDR3, the DNA is TGTGCCAGCAGACAGACGACCGCAGCTAGCAATCAGCCCCAGCATTTT. Amino acid sequence: CASRQTTAASNQPQHF.